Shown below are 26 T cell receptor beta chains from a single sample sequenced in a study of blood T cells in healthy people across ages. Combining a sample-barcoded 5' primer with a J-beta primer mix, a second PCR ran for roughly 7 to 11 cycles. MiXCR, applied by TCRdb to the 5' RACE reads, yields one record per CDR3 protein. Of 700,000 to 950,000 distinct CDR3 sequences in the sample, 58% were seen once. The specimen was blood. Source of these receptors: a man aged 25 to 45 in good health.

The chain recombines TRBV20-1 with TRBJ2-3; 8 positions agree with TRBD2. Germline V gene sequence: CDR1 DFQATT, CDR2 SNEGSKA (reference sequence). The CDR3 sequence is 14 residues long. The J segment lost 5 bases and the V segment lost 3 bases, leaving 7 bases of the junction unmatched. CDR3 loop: CSASTGLGEDTQYF. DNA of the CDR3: TGCAGTGCTAGTACGGGACTAGGGGAAGATACGCAGTATTTT.

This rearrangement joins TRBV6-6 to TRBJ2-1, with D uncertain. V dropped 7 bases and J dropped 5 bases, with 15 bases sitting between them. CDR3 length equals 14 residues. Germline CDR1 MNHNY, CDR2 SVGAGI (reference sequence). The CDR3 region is CASNDDDRNNEQFF. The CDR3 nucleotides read TGTGCCAGCAACGACGATGATCGGAACAATGAGCAGTTCTTC.

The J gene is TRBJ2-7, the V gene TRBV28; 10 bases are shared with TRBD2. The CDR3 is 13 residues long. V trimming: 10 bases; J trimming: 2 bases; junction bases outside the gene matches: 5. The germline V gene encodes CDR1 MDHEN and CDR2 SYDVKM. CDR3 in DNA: TGTGCCACCAGGACTAGCGGTACCTACGAGCAGTACTTC. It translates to CATRTSGTYEQYF.

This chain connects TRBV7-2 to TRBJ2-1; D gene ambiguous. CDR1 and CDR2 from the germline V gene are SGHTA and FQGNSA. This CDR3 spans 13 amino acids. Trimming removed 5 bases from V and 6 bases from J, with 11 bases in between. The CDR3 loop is CASSARAPNEQFF. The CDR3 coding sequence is TGTGCCAGCAGCGCCCGGGCCCCCAATGAGCAGTTCTTC.

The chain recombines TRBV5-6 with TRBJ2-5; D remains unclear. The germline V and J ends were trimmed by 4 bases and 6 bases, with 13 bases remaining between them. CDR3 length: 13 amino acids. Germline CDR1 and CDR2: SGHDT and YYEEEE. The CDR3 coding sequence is TGTGCCAGCAGCCCCGGATGGGGAAAGACCCAGTACTTC. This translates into CASSPGWGKTQYF.

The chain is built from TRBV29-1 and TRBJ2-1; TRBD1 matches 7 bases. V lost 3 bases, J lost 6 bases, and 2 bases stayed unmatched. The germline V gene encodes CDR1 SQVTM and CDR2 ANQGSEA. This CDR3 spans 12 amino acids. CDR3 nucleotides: TGCAGCGTTGAGACAGGGACCAATGAGCAGTTCTTC. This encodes CSVETGTNEQFF.

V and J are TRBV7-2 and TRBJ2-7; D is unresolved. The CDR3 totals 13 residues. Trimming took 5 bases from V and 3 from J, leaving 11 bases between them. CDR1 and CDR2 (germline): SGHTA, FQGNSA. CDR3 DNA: TGTGCCAGCAGCATAGGGTCTTTCTACGAGCAGTACTTC. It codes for CASSIGSFYEQYF.

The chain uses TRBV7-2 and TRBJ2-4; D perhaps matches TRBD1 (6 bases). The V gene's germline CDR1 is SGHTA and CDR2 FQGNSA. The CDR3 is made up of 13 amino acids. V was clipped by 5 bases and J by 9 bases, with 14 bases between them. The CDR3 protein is CASSQTQGTIQYF. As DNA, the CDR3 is TGTGCCAGCAGCCAAACGCAGGGGACCATTCAGTACTTC.

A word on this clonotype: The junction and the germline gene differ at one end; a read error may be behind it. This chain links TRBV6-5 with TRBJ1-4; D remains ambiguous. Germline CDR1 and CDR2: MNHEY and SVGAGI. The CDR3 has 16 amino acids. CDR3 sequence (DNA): TGTGCCAGCAGGTACTCAGTAGGAACAACTAATGAAAAACTGTTTTTT. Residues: CASRYSVGTTNEKLFF.

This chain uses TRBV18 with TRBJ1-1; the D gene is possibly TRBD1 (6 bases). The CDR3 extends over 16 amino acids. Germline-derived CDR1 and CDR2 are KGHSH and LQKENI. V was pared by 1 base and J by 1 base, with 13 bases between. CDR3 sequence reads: CASSPQLRQANTEAFF. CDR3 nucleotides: TGTGCCAGCTCACCACAGCTGAGACAGGCGAACACTGAAGCTTTCTTT.

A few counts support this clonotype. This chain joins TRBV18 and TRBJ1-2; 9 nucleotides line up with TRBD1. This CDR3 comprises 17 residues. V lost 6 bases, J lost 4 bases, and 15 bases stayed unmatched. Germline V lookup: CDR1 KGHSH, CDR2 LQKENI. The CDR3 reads CASSLLESGQGSYGYTF. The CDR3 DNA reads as TGTGCCAGCTCTCTACTCGAGAGCGGACAGGGGTCCTATGGCTACACCTTC.

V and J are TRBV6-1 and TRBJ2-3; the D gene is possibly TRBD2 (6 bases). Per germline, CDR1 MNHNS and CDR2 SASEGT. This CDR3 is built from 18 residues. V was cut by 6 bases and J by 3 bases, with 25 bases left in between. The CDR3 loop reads CASSPYLPGGDQTDTQYF. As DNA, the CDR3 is TGTGCCAGCAGCCCGTATCTACCGGGCGGGGACCAGACAGATACGCAGTATTTT.

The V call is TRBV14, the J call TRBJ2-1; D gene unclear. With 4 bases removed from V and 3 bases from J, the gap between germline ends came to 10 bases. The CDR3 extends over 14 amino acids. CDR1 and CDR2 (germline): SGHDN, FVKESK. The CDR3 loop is CASSPIRYYNEQFF. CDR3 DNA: TGTGCCAGCAGCCCAATTCGCTACTACAATGAGCAGTTCTTC.

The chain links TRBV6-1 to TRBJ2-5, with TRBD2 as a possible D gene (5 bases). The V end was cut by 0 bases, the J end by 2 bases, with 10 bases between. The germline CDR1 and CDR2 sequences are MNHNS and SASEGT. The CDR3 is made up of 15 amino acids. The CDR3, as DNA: TGTGCCAGCAGTGAAGCGGTGGGAGTGCAAGAGACCCAGTACTTC. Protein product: CASSEAVGVQETQYF.

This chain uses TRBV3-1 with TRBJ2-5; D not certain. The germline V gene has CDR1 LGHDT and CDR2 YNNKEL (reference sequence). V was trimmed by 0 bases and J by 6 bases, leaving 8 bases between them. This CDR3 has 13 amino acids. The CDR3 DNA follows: TGTGCCAGCAGCCAAGACCCCCGACAGACCCAGTACTTC. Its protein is CASSQDPRQTQYF.

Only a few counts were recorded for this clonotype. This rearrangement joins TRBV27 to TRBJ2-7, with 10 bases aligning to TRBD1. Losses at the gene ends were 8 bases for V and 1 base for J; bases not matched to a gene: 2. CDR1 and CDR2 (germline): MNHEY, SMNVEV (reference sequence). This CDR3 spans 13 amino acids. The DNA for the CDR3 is TGTGCCAGCGGACAGGGGGTTTCCTACGAGCAGTACTTC. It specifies CASGQGVSYEQYF.

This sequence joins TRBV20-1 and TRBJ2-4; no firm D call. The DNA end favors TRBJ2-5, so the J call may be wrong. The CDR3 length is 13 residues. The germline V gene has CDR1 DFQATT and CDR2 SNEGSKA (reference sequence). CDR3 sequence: CSARVRSVETQYF. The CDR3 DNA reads TGCAGTGCTAGAGTACGTAGTGTAGAGACCCAGTACTTC.

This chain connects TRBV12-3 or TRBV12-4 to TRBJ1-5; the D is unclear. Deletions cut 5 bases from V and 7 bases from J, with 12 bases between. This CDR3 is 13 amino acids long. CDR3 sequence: CASSADRGQPQHF. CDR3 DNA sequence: TGTGCCAGCAGTGCGGACCGTGGCCAGCCCCAGCATTTT.

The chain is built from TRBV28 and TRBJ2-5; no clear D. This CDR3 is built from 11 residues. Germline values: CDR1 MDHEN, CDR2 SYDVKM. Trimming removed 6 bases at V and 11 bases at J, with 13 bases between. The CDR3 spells CASSRSQEQYF. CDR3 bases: TGTGCCAGCAGCCGTTCGCAAGAGCAGTACTTC. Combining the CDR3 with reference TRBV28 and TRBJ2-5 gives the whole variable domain DVKVTQSSRYLVKRTGEKVFLECVQDMDHENMFWYRQDPGLGLRLIYFSYDVKMKEKGDIPEGYSVSREKKERFSLILESASTNQTSMYLCASSRSQEQYFGPGTRLLVL.

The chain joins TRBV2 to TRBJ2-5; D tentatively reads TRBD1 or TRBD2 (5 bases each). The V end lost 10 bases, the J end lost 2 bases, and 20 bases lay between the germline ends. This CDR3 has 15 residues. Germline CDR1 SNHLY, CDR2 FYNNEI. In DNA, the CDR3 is TGTGCCAACCTCCGACGGGAAGGGGATCAAGAGACCCAGTACTTC. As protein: CANLRREGDQETQYF.

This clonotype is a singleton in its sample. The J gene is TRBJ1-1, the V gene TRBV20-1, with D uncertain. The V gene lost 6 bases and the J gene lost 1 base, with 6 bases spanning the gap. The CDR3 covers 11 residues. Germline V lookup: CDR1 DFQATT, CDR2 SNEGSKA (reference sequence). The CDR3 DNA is TGCAGTGCCGGAGGGAACACTGAAGCTTTCTTT. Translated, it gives CSAGGNTEAFF.

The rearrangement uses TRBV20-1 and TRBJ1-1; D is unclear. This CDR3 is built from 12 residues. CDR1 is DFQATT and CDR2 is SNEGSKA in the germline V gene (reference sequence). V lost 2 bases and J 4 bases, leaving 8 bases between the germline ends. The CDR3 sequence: CSARWAGTEAFF. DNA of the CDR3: TGCAGTGCTAGATGGGCTGGCACTGAAGCTTTCTTT.

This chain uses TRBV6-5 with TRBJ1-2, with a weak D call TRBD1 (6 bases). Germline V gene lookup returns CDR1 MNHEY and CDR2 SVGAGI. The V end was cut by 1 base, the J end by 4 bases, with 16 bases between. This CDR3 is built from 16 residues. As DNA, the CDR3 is TGTGCCAGCAGTTACTGGAGACAGGCCGGTTCCTATGGCTACACCTTC. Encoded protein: CASSYWRQAGSYGYTF.

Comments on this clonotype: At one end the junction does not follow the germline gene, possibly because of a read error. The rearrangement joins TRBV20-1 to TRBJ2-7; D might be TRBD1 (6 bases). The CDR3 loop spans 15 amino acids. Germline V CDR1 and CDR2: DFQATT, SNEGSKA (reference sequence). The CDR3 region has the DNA TGCGGTGCTCCCCCCCCATCAGGGGAAGGCTACGAGCAGTACTTC. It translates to CGAPPPSGEGYEQYF.

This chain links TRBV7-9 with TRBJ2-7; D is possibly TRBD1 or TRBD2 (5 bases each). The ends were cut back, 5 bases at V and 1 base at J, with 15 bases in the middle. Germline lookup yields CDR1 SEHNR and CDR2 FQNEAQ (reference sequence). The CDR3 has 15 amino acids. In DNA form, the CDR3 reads TGTGCCAGCAGCGCCCGGGACCGAGATTCCTACGAGCAGTACTTC. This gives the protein CASSARDRDSYEQYF.

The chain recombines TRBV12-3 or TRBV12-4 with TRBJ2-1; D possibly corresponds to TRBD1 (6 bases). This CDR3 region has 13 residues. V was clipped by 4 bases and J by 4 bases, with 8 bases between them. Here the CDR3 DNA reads TGTGCCAGCAGTTGGACAGAATACAATGAGCAGTTCTTC. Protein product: CASSWTEYNEQFF.